The 3 T cell receptor beta chains below come from one sample, sequenced in a study of control samples from healthy donors and cancer patients. Only in-frame clones appear in the TCRdb table, and some are missing; sequencing was by immunoSEQ multiplex PCR. The sample includes fewer than 200,000 clones, approximately 90% of them seen just once. Sample: blood. The receptor source for this set is a man younger than 45 in good health.

The chain carries TRBV5-1 and TRBJ2-7; D is unclear. The V end was cut by 4 bases, the J end by 5 bases, with 13 bases between. CDR3 size: 13 residues. Germline CDR1 SGHRS, CDR2 YFSETQ. This CDR3 is CASSPGSRDEQYF. The CDR3 DNA reads as TGCGCCAGCAGCCCCGGATCAAGGGACGAGCAGTACTTC.

V is TRBV2 and J is TRBJ1-4; perhaps TRBD1 as D (6 bases). CDR3 length equals 14 residues. Germline-derived CDR1 and CDR2 are SNHLY and FYNNEI. V was shortened by 7 bases and J by 6 bases, with 15 bases between the two germline ends. CDR3 DNA: TGTGCCAGCACCTTACAGGGTAGGGATGAAAAACTGTTTTTT. Translated, it gives CASTLQGRDEKLFF.

CDR3 in DNA: TGTGCCAGCAGTTTAGACACTAACCAACGATATTTT. This gives the protein CASSLDTNQRYF. The chain has TRBV12-3 or TRBV12-4 and TRBJ1-3; D remains ambiguous. V lost 1 base and J 15 bases, leaving 13 bases between the germline ends. There are 12 residues in the CDR3.